These 17 T cell receptor beta chains share one sample of origin, sequenced in a study of T-cell memory formation after mild COVID-19. One entry per CDR3 protein results from TCRdb running MiXCR on the 5' RACE reads. The data contain roughly 300,000 distinct CDR3 sequences, around 15% of them seen just once; the ten biggest clones take up 20% to 25%. Sequenced: PBMCs or a T cell subset sorted from them (not recorded which). Receptor source: a man aged 18 to 29 who had mild COVID-19 (a few samples of this study predate the infection). Cell type and time point are not known.

The chain couples TRBV7-2 to TRBJ1-5; D unresolved. This CDR3 contains 12 residues. Germline-derived CDR1 and CDR2 are SGHTA and FQGNSA. Between the trimmed V and J ends, which lost 0 bases and 6 bases, there was a span of 3 bases. CDR3 coding DNA: TGTGCCAGCAGCTTAGCTTCTCAGCCCCAGCATTTT. This gives the protein CASSLASQPQHF.

This chain connects TRBV5-1 to TRBJ1-2; no definite D call. V dropped 0 bases and J dropped 6 bases, with 15 bases sitting between them. This CDR3 contains 15 residues. CDR1 and CDR2 (germline): SGHRS, YFSETQ. In DNA, the CDR3 is TGCGCCAGCAGCTTGGACGGTAGAGGATCGCATGGCTACACCTTC. Translated: CASSLDGRGSHGYTF.

The chain has TRBV7-6 and TRBJ2-5; unclear D gene. V lost 4 bases to trimming and J lost 2 bases, with 8 bases between them. Germline CDR1 and CDR2: SGHVS and FNYEAQ. The CDR3 loop spans 13 amino acids. The CDR3 nucleotides are TGTGCCAGCAGCTGGGGATTACAAGAGACCCAGTACTTC. Translating it yields CASSWGLQETQYF. The full variable domain, in which reference TRBV7-6 and TRBJ2-5 provide the parts outside the CDR3, is GAGVSQSPRYKVTKRGQDVALRCDPISGHVSLYWYRQALGQGPEFLTYFNYEAQQDKSGLPNDRFSAERPEGSISTLTIQRTEQRDSAMYRCASSWGLQETQYFGPGTRLLVL.

The chain recombines TRBV7-2 with TRBJ2-7; D unresolved. The germline gives CDR1 SGHTA, CDR2 FQGNSA. V was pared by 6 bases and J by 4 bases, with 10 bases between. This CDR3 comprises 12 residues. The CDR3 here is CASSFRSYEQYF. The CDR3 DNA follows: TGTGCCAGCAGTTTTAGGTCTTACGAGCAGTACTTC.

This clonotype has a handful of counts. This sequence joins TRBV20-1 and TRBJ2-1; the match to TRBD2 covers 8 bases. The V gene end was trimmed by 8 bases and the J gene end by 6 bases; junction bases not matched to a gene: 3. This CDR3 has 11 residues. Germline V gene lookup returns CDR1 DFQATT and CDR2 SNEGSKA (reference sequence). The CDR3 is CSPRGGNEQFF. CDR3 sequence (DNA): TGCAGTCCTCGGGGGGGCAATGAGCAGTTCTTC.

This clonotype was counted between two and nine times. The rearrangement links TRBV9 to TRBJ1-2; possibly TRBD1 for D (5 bases). This CDR3 contains 15 residues. Between the trimmed V and J ends, which lost 3 bases and 6 bases, there was a span of 18 bases. The V gene's germline CDR1 is SGDLS and CDR2 YYNGEE. CDR3 sequence: CASSETQGVRDGYTF. The CDR3 DNA reads as TGTGCCAGCAGCGAGACCCAGGGCGTTAGGGATGGCTACACCTTC.

This clonotype was counted only a few times. The chain joins TRBV5-1 to TRBJ2-3; TRBD2 agrees at 14 bases. CDR1 and CDR2 (germline): SGHRS, YFSETQ. This CDR3 contains 17 residues. With 4 bases clipped from V and 0 bases from J, the junction kept 4 bases outside the gene matches. The CDR3 bases are TGCGCCAGCAGCCCCGGGACTAGCGGGAGTAGCACAGATACGCAGTATTTT. Its protein product is CASSPGTSGSSTDTQYF.

This chain connects TRBV28 to TRBJ2-7; D may be TRBD1 (6 bases). The CDR3 is 13 residues long. The germline V and J ends were trimmed by 4 bases and 6 bases, with 13 bases remaining between them. Per the germline V gene, CDR1 is MDHEN and CDR2 is SYDVKM. CDR3 sequence reads: CASSWTQGSEQYV. For the CDR3, the DNA is TGTGCCAGCAGTTGGACACAGGGAAGCGAGCAGTACGTC.

This sequence joins TRBV20-1 and TRBJ2-2, with 7 bases that match TRBD2. The germline V gene encodes CDR1 DFQATT and CDR2 SNEGSKA (reference sequence). This CDR3 contains 16 residues. After removal of 0 bases from V and 1 base from J, the junction contained 5 bases not matched to a gene. The CDR3 sequence: CSARDLSGLNTGELFF. In nucleotides, the CDR3 is TGCAGTGCTAGAGATCTTAGCGGGTTGAACACCGGGGAGCTGTTTTTT.

V is TRBV4-3 and J is TRBJ1-4, with D tentatively TRBD1 (5 bases). Germline V CDR1 and CDR2: LGHNA, YSLEER. CDR3 length equals 16 residues. V lost 0 bases to trimming and J lost 8 bases, with 16 bases between them. The DNA of the CDR3 is TGCGCCAGCAGCCAAGATCTAGGGGCTCGGGGGGAAAAACTGTTTTTT. Protein product: CASSQDLGARGEKLFF.

The genes are TRBV27 and TRBJ2-7, with a tentative D call TRBD2 (6 bases). The V gene's germline CDR1 is MNHEY and CDR2 SMNVEV (reference sequence). Trimming left V 3 bases short and J 2 bases short, with 20 bases between. The CDR3 spans 17 residues. In DNA, the CDR3 is TGTGCCAGCAGTTTGATGGGGAGGCAGGGCCTTACCTACGAGCAGTACTTC. Residues: CASSLMGRQGLTYEQYF.

The chain uses TRBV5-5 and TRBJ2-3; 8 bases line up with TRBD2. V gave up 0 bases and J gave up 2 bases; unmatched junction bases: 5. CDR3 length: 16 amino acids. The germline V gene encodes CDR1 SGHKS and CDR2 YYEKEE (reference sequence). CDR3 sequence: CASSLAAGAITDTQYF. In nucleotides, the CDR3 is TGTGCCAGCAGCTTGGCAGCGGGGGCGATCACAGATACGCAGTATTTT. The entire variable domain, with the rest obtained from reference TRBV5-5 and TRBJ2-3, is as follows: DAGVTQSPTHLIKTRGQQVTLRCSPISGHKSVSWYQQVLGQGPQFIFQYYEKEERGRGNFPDRFSARQFPNYSSELNVNALLLGDSALYLCASSLAAGAITDTQYFGPGTRLTVL.

This clonotype showed up just a few times. The J gene is TRBJ2-1, the V gene TRBV20-1, with D perhaps TRBD2 (5 bases). This CDR3 is 12 amino acids long. The germline V gene encodes CDR1 DFQATT and CDR2 SNEGSKA (reference sequence). V was cut by 6 bases and J by 4 bases, with 10 bases left in between. CDR3 DNA sequence: TGCAGTGCGTGGACTGGGTACAATGAGCAGTTCTTC. Its protein product is CSAWTGYNEQFF.

The rearrangement links TRBV12-3 or TRBV12-4 to TRBJ1-1; possible D gene TRBD1, 5 bases. V lost 6 bases to trimming and J lost 0 bases, with 11 bases between them. The CDR3 is 14 amino acids. CDR3 sequence: CASRPDSLNTEAFF. The DNA for the CDR3 is TGTGCCAGCAGACCAGACAGTTTGAACACTGAAGCTTTCTTT.

This clonotype was found a few times. The chain links TRBV5-1 to TRBJ2-3, with a weak D call TRBD2 (6 bases). From germline, CDR1 is SGHRS and CDR2 YFSETQ. CDR3 size: 15 residues. V lost 3 bases, J lost 1 base, and 12 bases lay in between. CDR3 sequence (DNA): TGCGCCAGCAGCTCATCGGGGACTGGCACAGATACGCAGTATTTT. Amino acids: CASSSSGTGTDTQYF. Based on the CDR3 plus reference TRBV5-1 and TRBJ2-3, the full variable domain is KAGVTQTPRYLIKTRGQQVTLSCSPISGHRSVSWYQQTPGQGLQFLFEYFSETQRNKGNFPGRFSGRQFSNSRSEMNVSTLELGDSALYLCASSSSGTGTDTQYFGPGTRLTVL.

This clonotype has a handful of counts. The rearrangement uses TRBV10-3 and TRBJ1-1, with 7 bases fitting TRBD1. The germline V gene has CDR1 ENHRY and CDR2 SYGVKD. The CDR3 spans 12 residues. The V gene end was trimmed by 11 bases and the J gene end by 2 bases; junction bases not matched to a gene: 5. The CDR3 coding sequence is TGTGCCGTTAAGGGGGCCAACACTGAAGCTTTCTTT. Protein: CAVKGANTEAFF.

This clonotype has more than one count but fewer than ten. V gene TRBV7-9 combines with J gene TRBJ2-6, with TRBD1 matching over 12 bases. CDR3 size: 18 residues. Germline-derived CDR1 and CDR2 are SEHNR and FQNEAQ (reference sequence). Trimming removed 6 bases from V and 1 base from J; junction bases left unmatched: 7. DNA for the CDR3: TGTGCCAGCAGACCGGGACAGGGGGCGTTTTCTGGGGCCAACGTCCTGACTTTC. Amino acids: CASRPGQGAFSGANVLTF.